This TCR beta chain was observed in a study of blood T cell repertoires in COVID-19. At the level of the study: The analysed material was cDNA or gDNA that came from T cells, B-cell-depleted T cells, or PBMCs.

Profiling relied on immunoSEQ multiplex PCR, and the TCRdb table lists in-frame clones only, not all of them. The data show 200,000 to 250,000 clones, about 86% seen once. The source material was PBMCs or T cells enriched from blood (not recorded which). The source is a woman in her forties or fifties with acute COVID-19.

CDR3 region: CASSFYPGTEETQYF. CDR3 bases: TGCGCCAGCAGCTTCTATCCCGGGACTGAAGAGACCCAGTACTTC. The chain is built from TRBV5-1 and TRBJ2-5; TRBD2 might be the D (6 bases). The CDR3 is made up of 15 amino acids. Looked up from germline, CDR1 is SGHRS and CDR2 is YFSETQ. The germline V and J ends were trimmed by 2 bases and 3 bases, with 14 bases remaining between them.